This paragraph covers one T cell receptor beta chain sequence. What it binds is unknown. The record originates from a study of siplizumab effects on memory and regulatory T cells. The trim removed 5 bases at V and 4 bases at J, leaving 5 bases unmatched. Germline lookup yields CDR1 MNHEY and CDR2 SMNVEV (reference sequence). CDR3 length: 16 amino acids. Study-level results: Proliferating siplizumab-cultured Tregs lacked confirmed suppressive function.

Profiled with immunoSEQ multiplex PCR; TCRdb holds only in-frame clones, not every one. The sample records roughly 56,000 clones, 85% to 95% being singletons. The chain employs TRBV27 and TRBJ2-6, with 10 positions matching TRBD1. The sample comprised CD8+ T cells sorted from blood. The clonotype originates from a human donor in good health. CDR3 DNA sequence: TGTGCCAGCAGTCCGGGACAGGGGACCGGGGCCAACGTCCTGACTTTC. Encoded protein: CASSPGQGTGANVLTF.